Each of the 5 T cell receptor beta chains below was sequenced from the same sample in a study of blood T cell repertoires in COVID-19. The method was immunoSEQ multiplex PCR; TCRdb's version includes in-frame clones alone and lacks a portion of them. The table lists about 68,000 clones, 80% to 90% of them singletons. The material sequenced was peripheral blood. The receptors were gathered from a man aged 50-60 years with active COVID-19.

The chain uses TRBV10-1 and TRBJ1-6; 9 positions match TRBD1. The CDR3 totals 13 residues. Germline CDR1 WNHNN, CDR2 SYGVQD (reference sequence). V was pared by 8 bases and J by 10 bases, with 6 bases of the junction left unmatched. CDR3 bases: TGCGCCAGCGGGACAGGGTTAAGATCACCCCTCCACTTT. Protein product: CASGTGLRSPLHF.

The chain uses TRBV30 and TRBJ1-5; maybe TRBD1 (5 bases). Per germline, CDR1 GTSNPN and CDR2 SVGIG (reference sequence). This CDR3 is built from 14 residues. Trimming shortened V by 0 bases and J by 6 bases, and 12 bases separated the two germline ends. CDR3 in DNA: TGTGCCTGGAGTGTACGGGGGTCGAGTCAGCCCCAGCATTTT. It is translated as CAWSVRGSSQPQHF.

The CDR3 region is CASSVVDGGYSYNEQFF. The CDR3 nucleotides read TGTGCCAGCAGCGTAGTTGACGGGGGGTACTCCTACAATGAGCAGTTCTTC. The rearrangement links TRBV9 to TRBJ2-1, with 7 nucleotides matching TRBD2. CDR1 and CDR2 from the germline V gene are SGDLS and YYNGEE. With V trimmed by 0 bases and J by 0 bases, 6 bases remained unmatched. The CDR3 runs 17 residues.

The genes are TRBV5-4 and TRBJ2-7; tentatively, D is TRBD2 (5 bases). Per the germline V gene, CDR1 is SGHNT and CDR2 is YYREEE (reference sequence). This CDR3 comprises 12 residues. Trimming took 5 bases from V and 2 from J, leaving 8 bases between them. The CDR3 nucleotides read TGTGCCAGCAGTTTCGGGGCCTACGAGCAGTACTTC. Amino acid sequence: CASSFGAYEQYF. The full variable domain, with the rest looked up from reference TRBV5-4 and TRBJ2-7, is ETGVTQSPTHLIKTRGQQVTLRCSSQSGHNTVSWYQQALGQGPQFIFQYYREEENGRGNFPPRFSGLQFPNYSSELNVNALELDDSALYLCASSFGAYEQYFGPGTRLTVT.

The rearrangement links TRBV5-1 to TRBJ2-2; 8 bases agree with TRBD1. The CDR3 contains 16 residues. The V gene's germline CDR1 is SGHRS and CDR2 YFSETQ. Germline trimming cut 1 base from V and 1 base from J; bases unmatched to any gene: 3. The CDR3 protein is CASSLWGTGNTGELFF. CDR3 nucleotide sequence: TGCGCCAGCAGCTTGTGGGGGACAGGGAACACCGGGGAGCTGTTTTTT.